This T cell receptor (beta chain) was sequenced during a study of shared clonotypes between healthy human individuals (dated by TCRdb to 2018 to 2020). About the investigation overall: Three men and a couple of women, aged 18 to 49 years, made up the cohort. For each donor, CD4 naive and CD4 memory were each given three plates, CD8 naive was given two plates, and CD8 memory was given one plate. To estimate repertoire size and how much clonotypes are shared between individuals, the study performed deep sequencing of blood TCR repertoires from 4 to 6 healthy adults. To increase sequencing depth and limit assay-specific biases, different laboratories used diverse techniques to prepare libraries and sequence TCR repertoires. Leukapheresis yielded between about 0.9 and 9.5 billion PBMCs per donor.

The trim is 3 bases for V and 6 bases for J, with a gap of 4 bases between the germline ends. CDR1 and CDR2 were assigned from the germline V gene as SGHRS and YFSETQ. From the cysteine through the phenylalanine, the CDR3 covers 11 amino acids. Only the CDR3 part of the read is kept: 33 bases, read in frame from the first base. Notes on this clone: Its antigen target is currently unknown. There are no base qualities to consult, and no much larger clone falls within one base.

The donors were healthy, HIV-negative adults who had no recently reported acute infections or vaccinations. Every donor was a Caucasian adult living in Nashville, Tennessee, USA. CD4+ T cells were enriched by magnetic negative selection; naive cells were then positively selected on CD45RA, and the negative fraction formed the memory subset. Blood was collected by leukapheresis, and PBMCs were isolated by Ficoll-Histopaque density gradient centrifugation and then cryopreserved in liquid nitrogen vapor phase. Purity and quantity of every magnetically sorted T cell population were checked by analytical flow cytometry. Genomic DNA was isolated from every sorted fraction and measured by UV absorbance on a Nanodrop 2000c. Overall results and qualifications from the work: Incomplete sequencing was indicated by rarefaction of sorted-subset datasets, despite the large sequencing depth. Sampling was restricted to blood, and TCR repertoires in tissue are likely to differ from TCR repertoires in blood. Compared with non-shared clonotypes, the clonotypes found in all four sorted-subset donors had higher generation probabilities. Because the study included a small number of donors, the genetic and exposure-history diversity represented was limited. Based on pairwise subsampling, the degree of clonotype sharing among donors was expected to be affected by sequencing depth. Across a handful of donors, around 5% of naive CD4, roughly 3.5% of naive CD8, 2% to 2.5% of memory CD4, and about 0.44% of memory CD8 clonotypes were shared. Naive subsets generally had larger estimated clonotype richness than memory subsets.

TCR CDR3 regions were amplified from genomic DNA by multiplex PCR using the deep immunoSEQ assay. For each cell subset, the extracted genomic DNA was distributed evenly across all wells of several immunoSEQ 96-well plates, and each plate served as one replicate. For sorted subsets, about 200 ng genomic DNA, equal to approximately 30,000 T cell genomes, was loaded into each replicate PCR. The purified libraries were quantified using a Qubit 3.0 fluorometer, sized with a Bioanalyzer 2100, and then quantified again using the KAPA Library Quantification kit. Each immunoSEQ 96-well plate was sequenced on its own single-read 150-cycle Illumina NextSeq 550 flow cell. On the study's bioinformatics: Because the immunoSEQ output held only junctional sequences and lacked quality scores, the filtering could not match the filtering applied to full-length reads. Sequences were annotated with PyIR, a Python wrapper for IgBLAST v1.9, using IMGT germline references to assign V/J genes and CDR3. Reads with weak V/J assignments (E-value above 1e-6), missing CDR3, stop codons, out-of-frame junctions, or ambiguous translated residues were removed. A V3J clonotype was defined by an identical inferred V gene, J gene, and CDR3 amino acid sequence. Percentage overlap between repertoires was calculated by dividing the number of shared unique clonotypes by the size of the smaller repertoire. RTK rarefaction, the Chao1 estimator, and Recon v2.1 estimates of unobserved clonotypes were used to assess repertoire richness. OLGA was used to compute generation probabilities for all TCRbeta clonotypes that the gDNA method yielded from a few donors. TCRdb mirrors the immuneACCESS table, restricted to in-frame sequences. Some clones are absent from its copies; in checked studies, under half trace to an unresolved V gene, and the reason for the others is unknown. V, J and clone size are those of that table, while D and trimming were read from the DNA. Here the sample has around 2.1 million clones; under 97% occur a single time. Roughly 0.13% of the sample goes to the ten largest clones.

The rearrangement joined TRBV5-1 to TRBJ2-1, with the D gene uncertain. Source material: naive CD4+ T cells sorted from blood. The meaning of the sample's cell subset or site label: CD45RA+ positively selected. This TCR derives from a man aged 18 to 29 in good health. The CDR3 sequence is CASSSSNEQFF. The DNA reads TGCGCCAGCAGCTCCAGCAATGAGCAGTTCTTC. Supplemented by the reference TRBV5-1 and TRBJ2-1 proteins around the CDR3, the complete variable domain is KAGVTQTPRYLIKTRGQQVTLSCSPISGHRSVSWYQQTPGQGLQFLFEYFSETQRNKGNFPGRFSGRQFSNSRSEMNVSTLELGDSALYLCASSSSNEQFFGPGTRLTVL.